These T cell receptor beta chains were read from a single sample in a study of early T cells in non-severe SARS-CoV-2 infection. One entry per CDR3 protein, called by TCRdb with MiXCR from the 5' RACE reads. The sample consists of roughly 100,000 distinct CDR3 sequences, under 15% of them appearing once. The sample comprised whole blood. All receptors come from an adult who was a healthcare worker with PCR-confirmed SARS-CoV-2 infection or an uninfected control (not recorded which). Both conserved end residues are trimmed from each CDR3. Expanded clones get a size class; other rows say once, few or many, or leave the size out.

TRBJ1-1,few,TRBV29-1,SAKDTEAF
TRBJ1-5,few,TRBV2,ASSIDRAQPQH
TRBJ1-1,many,TRBV9,ASSVGGQGKAF
TRBJ2-2,many,TRBV3-1,ASSRGSNTGELF
TRBJ2-5,few,TRBV18,ASSPNSKETQY
TRBJ1-5,medium-sized,TRBV28,ASSLIDSNQPQH
TRBJ2-5,few,TRBV24-1,ATRHGETQY
TRBJ1-5,.,TRBV7-2,ASSIGTGRGNQPQH
TRBJ2-5,.,TRBV29-1,SARRGQQETQY
TRBJ2-7,many,TRBV12-3/TRBV12-4,ASSFWGYEQY
TRBJ2-7,.,TRBV5-1,ASSLDGGTGDYEQY
TRBJ2-7,few,TRBV7-9,ASSLGLEGEQY
TRBJ2-1,many,TRBV29-1,SVEEGRGRSNEQF
TRBJ2-4,few,TRBV5-4,ASSSQGSKNIQY
TRBJ2-5,many,TRBV28,ASSTRTGSSETQY
TRBJ2-7,once,TRBV9,ASSFNTGGFYEQY
TRBJ1-2,many,TRBV12-3/TRBV12-4,ASSFRPPTYT
TRBJ1-3,.,TRBV11-2,ASSLDYSRDTGNTIY
TRBJ2-3,many,TRBV18,ASSPITSSTDTQY
TRBJ2-3,.,TRBV12-3/TRBV12-4,ASRSTSGGTDTQY
TRBJ2-3,.,TRBV6-6,ASSYTSGGARGTDTQY
TRBJ2-1,many,TRBV3-1,ASSQVAGVAYNEQF
TRBJ2-2,many,TRBV19,ASRTGLSGELF
TRBJ1-4,.,TRBV18,ASSPQSANEKLF
TRBJ1-5,many,TRBV18,ASSQAGNQPQH
TRBJ2-3,many,TRBV9,ASSVGRGAFSGTDTQY
TRBJ1-2,.,TRBV29-1,SATGGGYGYT
TRBJ2-1,.,TRBV5-1,ASSRVGGDEQF
TRBJ2-2,.,TRBV3-1,ASSLQPRNRAPNTGELF
TRBJ2-7,many,TRBV6-5,ASSRTGVVYEQY
TRBJ1-2,.,TRBV28,ASSIPGESYGYT
TRBJ1-2,once,TRBV29-1,SATGTGPYGYT
TRBJ2-7,many,TRBV5-5,ASSFIRDGEQY
TRBJ2-7,few,TRBV11-2,ASSRGGGSYEQY
TRBJ2-7,few,TRBV2,ASSLDVYEQY
TRBJ1-4,many,TRBV27,ASSLRGAGQWDEKLF
TRBJ2-1,many,TRBV14,ASSQDLIYNEQF
TRBJ2-3,.,TRBV4-1,ASSQDGWPASTDTQY
TRBJ2-2,many,TRBV6-6,ATRDSYTGELF
TRBJ1-1,many,TRBV25-1,ASSESLADKAF
TRBJ2-3,.,TRBV6-2/TRBV6-3,ASNHQLARADTQY
TRBJ1-1,.,TRBV20-1,SARDSRGGTEAF
TRBJ2-1,many,TRBV11-2,ASSPVYKYNEQF
TRBJ2-5,many,TRBV5-5,ASSLTLTPGLAWGETQY
TRBJ2-3,few,TRBV29-1,SVGAERGTDTQY
TRBJ2-7,.,TRBV28,ASSPPILYEQY